What follows are 21 T cell receptor beta chains derived from one specimen sequenced in a study of T-cell reconstitution after alpha-beta-depleted transplantation in children. TCRbeta library preparation incorporated unique molecular identifiers. TCRdb re-analysed the PCR reads in MiXCR, keeping a single row per CDR3 protein. This sample yields 250,000 to 350,000 distinct CDR3 sequences, of which 9.9% are seen a single time; around a tenth belongs to the top ten. The sample was PBMCs from the stem cell graft donor, taken from the stem cell graft. The receptors were sampled from a human donor who donated a stem cell graft to a child with SCID.

The chain is built from TRBV7-9 and TRBJ2-1; 7 bases align to TRBD1. J lost 2 bases, V lost 5 bases, and 9 bases had no gene match. This CDR3 contains 16 residues. Per the germline V gene, CDR1 is SEHNR and CDR2 is FQNEAQ (reference sequence). The CDR3 DNA sequence: TGTGCCAGCAGCGCCACAGGGGCCATCACCTACAATGAGCAGTTCTTC. This gives the protein CASSATGAITYNEQFF.

This clonotype was detected a few times. The chain links TRBV5-6 to TRBJ2-1; a possible D gene is TRBD1 (5 bases). Per the germline V gene, CDR1 is SGHDT and CDR2 is YYEEEE. This CDR3 contains 15 residues. The ends were cut back, 0 bases at V and 5 bases at J, with 12 bases in the middle. The CDR3 sequence: CASSLGQGIDNEQFF. DNA for the CDR3: TGTGCCAGCAGCTTGGGCCAGGGTATAGACAATGAGCAGTTCTTC.

This clonotype turned up a few times. This sequence joins TRBV15 and TRBJ1-5; possibly TRBD1 for D (5 bases). Germline V gene data show CDR1 as LNHNV and CDR2 as YYDKDF (reference sequence). The CDR3 runs 17 residues. V shed 1 base and J shed 5 bases, with 18 bases lying between them. CDR3 protein: CATSRAQGRVGDQPQHF. The CDR3 coding sequence is TGTGCCACCAGCAGAGCTCAAGGCAGGGTAGGGGATCAGCCCCAGCATTTT.

This clonotype was found a few times. The chain has TRBV20-1 and TRBJ2-5; D is uncertain. Germline CDR1 is DFQATT and CDR2 is SNEGSKA (reference sequence). V was shortened by 3 bases and J by 4 bases, with 15 bases between the two germline ends. CDR3 size: 14 residues. DNA of the CDR3: TGCAGTGCTAGCCTCAGCCTAAGGCCAGAGACCCAGTACTTC. It translates to CSASLSLRPETQYF.

Points on this clonotype: A read error may be the cause here, since a much bigger clone is one base away. The chain employs TRBV12-3 or TRBV12-4 and TRBJ2-2; 9 bases line up with TRBD1. The CDR3 is 12 amino acids. V lost 10 bases and J lost 10; bases outside the gene matches: 7. The CDR3 region is CAIDRGNVELFF. In DNA form, the CDR3 reads TGTGCCATCGACAGGGGGAACGTGGAGCTGTTTTTT.

V gene TRBV20-1 combines with J gene TRBJ2-3; 7 positions agree with TRBD2. This CDR3 contains 14 residues. J was trimmed by 6 bases and V by 6 bases; bases with no gene match: 12. The germline gives CDR1 DFQATT, CDR2 SNEGSKA (reference sequence). The CDR3 coding sequence is TGCAGTGCCGAGAAGGGAGGGCGGGGGGATACGCAGTATTTT. Encoded protein: CSAEKGGRGDTQYF.

The chain couples TRBV2 to TRBJ1-6; tentative D call: TRBD1 (6 bases). This CDR3 has 15 residues. V lost 4 bases and J 7 bases, leaving 14 bases between the germline ends. Germline CDR1 and CDR2: SNHLY and FYNNEI. CDR3 sequence: CASSAGTLGNSPLHF. The CDR3 DNA is TGTGCCAGCAGTGCCGGGACATTGGGGAATTCACCCCTCCACTTT.

This clonotype was counted between two and nine times. This chain joins TRBV11-2 and TRBJ2-5; the D gene is possibly TRBD1 (6 bases). V was cut by 0 bases and J by 5 bases, with 13 bases left in between. Looked up from germline, CDR1 is SGHAT and CDR2 is FQNNGV. The CDR3 loop spans 15 amino acids. The CDR3 here is CASSLDRGYGETQYF. Here the CDR3 DNA reads TGTGCCAGCAGCTTAGACAGGGGTTATGGGGAGACCCAGTACTTC.

This clonotype was recorded many times. V usage is TRBV24-1 and J usage is TRBJ2-2, with D perhaps TRBD1 (5 bases). V lost 4 bases and J lost 4, with 6 bases in between. Germline values: CDR1 KGHDR, CDR2 SFDVKD. CDR3 length: 13 residues. The DNA for the CDR3 is TGTGCCACCAGTGAGACAGTCACCGGGGAGCTGTTTTTT. It codes for CATSETVTGELFF.

This clonotype was counted ten times or more. The V and J genes are TRBV25-1 and TRBJ1-1; D is unclear. The CDR3 contains 14 residues. The ends were cut back, 5 bases at V and 1 base at J, with 11 bases in the middle. CDR1 is MGHDK, CDR2 SYGVNS, per germline. The CDR3: CASSSIGRNTEAFF. The CDR3 nucleotides are TGTGCCAGCAGTTCGATCGGGAGGAACACTGAAGCTTTCTTT.

The sample holds many counts of this clonotype. The V call is TRBV20-1, the J call TRBJ2-1; 7 bases fit TRBD2. The CDR3 spans 16 residues. CDR1 DFQATT and CDR2 SNEGSKA come from the germline V gene (reference sequence). After removal of 5 bases from V and 4 bases from J, the junction contained 14 bases not matched to a gene. The CDR3 region is CSAGRLAISRYNEQFF. The CDR3 region has the DNA TGCAGTGCTGGAAGACTAGCAATATCAAGATACAATGAGCAGTTCTTC.

This rearrangement joins TRBV10-3 to TRBJ1-4, with D possibly matching TRBD1 (6 bases). The CDR3 extends over 13 amino acids. Germline CDR1 and CDR2: ENHRY and SYGVKD. V was pared by 7 bases and J by 5 bases, with 11 bases between. CDR3 DNA: TGTGCCATCACGGCAGGGGCCAATGAAAAACTGTTTTTT. Translation gives CAITAGANEKLFF.

This clonotype came up a few times. The chain carries TRBV20-1 and TRBJ2-3; 8 bases match TRBD1. The CDR3 extends over 16 amino acids. Per the germline V gene, CDR1 is DFQATT and CDR2 is SNEGSKA (reference sequence). V dropped 0 bases and J dropped 4; count of bases not matched to a gene: 9. This CDR3 is CSARDQQGVGPDTQYF. CDR3 nucleotides: TGCAGTGCTAGAGATCAACAGGGGGTGGGACCAGATACGCAGTATTTT.

In its sample, this clonotype was seen a few times. This chain joins TRBV7-9 and TRBJ2-6; no reliable D call. The V gene's germline CDR1 is SEHNR and CDR2 FQNEAQ (reference sequence). The V end was cut by 1 base, the J end by 0 bases, with 4 bases between. There are 15 residues in the CDR3. The CDR3 loop is CASSLVLSGANVLTF. In DNA form, the CDR3 reads TGTGCCAGCAGCTTAGTACTCTCTGGGGCCAACGTCCTGACTTTC. The full variable domain, rest sourced from reference TRBV7-9 and TRBJ2-6, is DTGVSQNPRHKITKRGQNVTFRCDPISEHNRLYWYRQTLGQGPEFLTYFQNEAQLEKSRLLSDRFSAERPKGSFSTLEIQRTEQGDSAMYLCASSLVLSGANVLTFGAGSRLTVL.

This clonotype came up a few times. This chain links TRBV6-1 with TRBJ2-3; D unclear. V lost 1 base and J lost 5, with 13 bases in between. The CDR3 runs to 15 residues. CDR1 MNHNS and CDR2 SASEGT come from the germline V gene. DNA for the CDR3: TGTGCCAGCAGTGAAGTTCAGACTTCGCGAGATACGCAGTATTTT. Amino acid sequence: CASSEVQTSRDTQYF.

This chain uses TRBV12-3 or TRBV12-4 with TRBJ2-1; no reliable D call. The CDR3 loop spans 12 amino acids. V was trimmed by 3 bases and J by 9 bases, leaving 9 bases between them. The CDR3 here is CASSLSRAEQFF. In nucleotides, the CDR3 is TGTGCCAGCAGTTTGTCCCGGGCTGAGCAGTTCTTC.

The V and J genes are TRBV12-3 or TRBV12-4 and TRBJ2-2, with a weak D call TRBD1 (6 bases). The CDR3 contains 18 residues. Between the trimmed V and J ends, which lost 2 bases and 1 base, there was a span of 17 bases. CDR3 region: CASSLTLMDRLNTGELFF. The CDR3 DNA is TGTGCCAGCAGTTTAACCCTCATGGACAGATTGAACACCGGGGAGCTGTTTTTT.

Only a few counts were recorded for this clonotype. The V call is TRBV3-1, the J call TRBJ2-2; D uncertain. The germline gives CDR1 LGHDT, CDR2 YNNKEL (reference sequence). V was clipped by 1 base and J by 7 bases, with 4 bases between them. This CDR3 is built from 12 residues. The CDR3 protein is CASSQVDGELFF. The CDR3 DNA reads TGTGCCAGCAGCCAAGTCGACGGGGAGCTGTTTTTT. The complete variable domain, with remaining parts taken from reference TRBV3-1 and TRBJ2-2, reads DTAVSQTPKYLVTQMGNDKSIKCEQNLGHDTMYWYKQDSKKFLKIMFSYNNKELIINETVPNRFSPKSPDKAHLNLHINSLELGDSAVYFCASSQVDGELFFGEGSRLTVL.

This clonotype has just a few counts. DNA for the CDR3: TGTGCCATCAGTGATATCAGCTACGAGCAGTACTTC. Translation gives CAISDISYEQYF. The rearrangement links TRBV10-3 to TRBJ2-7; D uncertain. Trimming shortened V by 3 bases and J by 3 bases, and 6 bases separated the two germline ends. The CDR3 contains 12 residues. CDR1 ENHRY and CDR2 SYGVKD come from the germline V gene.

Only a few counts were recorded for this clonotype. The gene calls are TRBV12-3 or TRBV12-4 and TRBJ2-7; TRBD1 agrees at 10 bases. V gave up 5 bases and J gave up 2 bases; unmatched junction bases: 3. The CDR3 sequence is 14 residues long. CDR3 amino acids: CASSRTGGTYEQYF. CDR3 bases: TGTGCCAGCAGTCGGACAGGGGGGACCTACGAGCAGTACTTC.

This rearrangement joins TRBV29-1 to TRBJ2-1; tentatively, D is TRBD1 (6 bases). In germline, CDR1 is SQVTM, CDR2 ANQGSEA. This CDR3 has 15 residues. V gave up 2 bases and J gave up 15 bases, with 26 bases separating them. The CDR3 coding sequence is TGCAGCGTTGAATTTGGGACAAAGGTCTTGGCTGCGCGGTTCTTC. Translated, it gives CSVEFGTKVLAARFF.